Listed below are T cell receptor beta chains from one sample, sequenced in a study of cytomegalovirus exposure and HLA in healthy donors. TCRdb keeps only in-frame clones here, not all; method: immunoSEQ multiplex PCR. The table includes over 200,000 clones, approximately 90% detected once. Sequenced: PBMCs. These receptors were taken from a woman younger than 35 in good health and CMV-seronegative. CDR3s include the opening cysteine and the closing phenylalanine or tryptophan. D genes are given only for firm matches. A row's size may be missing; if present it is once, few, many or a size class.

.	TRBJ2-7	TRBV5-6	TRBD1	TGTGCCAGCAGCTGGGGACAGAACTACGAGCAGTACTTC	CASSWGQNYEQYF
.	TRBJ2-1	TRBV27	TRBD2	TGTGCCAGCAGTCCCCAGACTAGCGGAGAGCAGTTCTTC	CASSPQTSGEQFF
.	TRBJ2-1	TRBV11-2	TRBD2	TGTGCCAGCGGGACTAGCGGGGGGTCCCTCTCCTACAATGAGCAGTTCTTC	CASGTSGGSLSYNEQFF
.	TRBJ2-7	TRBV29-1	.	TGCAGCGTTGAAAGGGACATGGTCGACGAGCAGTACTTC	CSVERDMVDEQYF
.	TRBJ2-2	TRBV2	.	TGTGCCATTTCAGGGAAGAGCACCGGGGAGCTGTTTTTT	CAISGKSTGELFF
few	TRBJ1-1	TRBV7-6	TRBD1	TGTGCCAGCAGCTCAGGGGGCACTGAAGCTTTCTTT	CASSSGGTEAFF
few	TRBJ1-3	TRBV11-2	.	TGTGCCAGCAGCAGAGAGACAGGACTCTCTGGAAACACCATATATTTT	CASSRETGLSGNTIYF
.	TRBJ2-7	TRBV29-1	.	TGCAGCGTTGGAGTCGACAGCCAGGGATACGAGCAGTACTTC	CSVGVDSQGYEQYF
.	TRBJ1-5	TRBV27	.	TGTGCCAGCAGTTTACAGGGCCAGCCCCAGCATTTT	CASSLQGQPQHF
.	TRBJ2-7	TRBV6-1	.	TGTGCCAGCAGTGGACTACGACTCTACTACGAGCAGTACTTC	CASSGLRLYYEQYF
.	TRBJ1-6	TRBV4-2	.	TGTGCCAGCAGCCAAGAGCTGAGCTCCTATAATTCACCCCTCCACTTT	CASSQELSSYNSPLHF
.	TRBJ2-7	TRBV6-5	TRBD2	TGTGCCAGCAGTGGCCAAGGCGGGGGGGGCTACGAGCAGTACTTC	CASSGQGGGGYEQYF
.	TRBJ1-5	TRBV7-8	.	TGTGCCAGCAGCTTAGCTTTGGCTAGCAATCAGCCCCAGCATTTT	CASSLALASNQPQHF
.	TRBJ2-3	TRBV5-4	TRBD2	TGTGCCAGCAGCTTGCGGACTAGCGGGCAGGATACGCAGTATTTT	CASSLRTSGQDTQYF
.	TRBJ2-5	TRBV9	TRBD1	TGTGCCAGCAGCCCGGGACAGGGGGAAGAGACCCAGTACTTC	CASSPGQGEETQYF
.	TRBJ1-2	TRBV2	.	TGTGCCAGCAGTGATCTGGAACAGAAAGCTAACTATGGCTACACCTTC	CASSDLEQKANYGYTF
.	TRBJ2-7	TRBV18	TRBD2	TGTGCCAGCTCAGCGACAACTGGGACTAGCGGGGGCAACGAGCAGTACTTC	CASSATTGTSGGNEQYF
.	TRBJ2-7	TRBV12-5	.	TGTGCTAGTGGTTTACTCGGGACCTACGAGCAGTACTTC	CASGLLGTYEQYF
.	TRBJ2-7	TRBV6-5	.	TGTGCCAGCAGTTACCGGGTCTCCTACGAGCAGTACTTC	CASSYRVSYEQYF
.	TRBJ2-7	TRBV5-1	TRBD2	TGCGCCAGCAGCTTGGCCGCGGGGGAGTTAGCTAACGAGCAGTACTTC	CASSLAAGELANEQYF
once	TRBJ2-3	TRBV5-6	.	TGTGCCAGCAGCTCGGCGGGTGGTAGCACAGATACGCAGTATTTT	CASSSAGGSTDTQYF
once	TRBJ2-7	TRBV5-6	.	TGTGCCAGCAGCCGGGACTTCTCAGGGGAGCAGTACTTC	CASSRDFSGEQYF
.	TRBJ1-6	TRBV5-1	TRBD1	TGCGCCAGCAGCTTACAAGGGGGCCAGAGTTCACCCCTCCACTTT	CASSLQGGQSSPLHF
.	TRBJ1-1	TRBV25-1	.	TGTGCCAGCAGCGATGCCCGACAGCTTCGCACTGAAGCTTTCTTT	CASSDARQLRTEAFF
.	TRBJ2-4	TRBV6-1	.	TGTGCCAGCAGTAAACAAACGGGAACCAAAAACATTCAGTACTTC	CASSKQTGTKNIQYF
.	TRBJ2-1	TRBV7-9	.	TGTGCCAGCAGCCCCGGGAAAAGCTCCTACAATGAGCAGTTCTTC	CASSPGKSSYNEQFF
.	TRBJ2-6	TRBV11-2	.	TGTGCCAGCAGCTTACCGGCGGGCGGGTCCAACTCTGGGGCCAACGTCCTGACTTTC	CASSLPAGGSNSGANVLTF
.	TRBJ1-1	TRBV5-6	.	TGTGCCAGCAGCTTGGTGGTTAGGAGGGGAGACACTGAAGCTTTCTTT	CASSLVVRRGDTEAFF
.	TRBJ2-1	TRBV4-1	TRBD1	TGCGCCAGCAGCCAATCGCTCCGGACAGGGTCCTACAATGAGCAGTTCTTC	CASSQSLRTGSYNEQFF
once	TRBJ2-1	TRBV5-4	TRBD1	TGTGCCAGCAGGTTTGACAGGGGGCGATACAATGAGCAGTTCTTC	CASRFDRGRYNEQFF
.	TRBJ2-3	TRBV5-1	.	TGCGCCAGCAGCAACCTTCCACAGGGAACAGATACGCAGTATTTT	CASSNLPQGTDTQYF
.	TRBJ2-7	TRBV5-1	TRBD1	TGCGCCAGCAGCTTGGGATCCGACAGGGCAAGCGAGCAGTACTTC	CASSLGSDRASEQYF
.	TRBJ2-3	TRBV9	.	TGTGCCAGCAGCGTACTGGGGGCGGATACGCAGTATTTT	CASSVLGADTQYF
.	TRBJ1-1	TRBV19	TRBD1	TGTGCCAGTAGTATACCGGGACAGGGGCGAGGAACTGAAGCTTTCTTT	CASSIPGQGRGTEAFF
once	TRBJ2-7	TRBV7-9	TRBD1	TGTGCCAGCAGCTCTGGACAGGGGATGTACGAGCAGTACTTC	CASSSGQGMYEQYF
.	TRBJ2-1	TRBV4-3	TRBD2	TGCGCCAGCAGCCAAGCGACTAGCGGGGTTTACAATGAGCAGTTCTTC	CASSQATSGVYNEQFF
.	TRBJ2-7	TRBV2	TRBD2	TGTGCCAGCCGCAGACTAGCAAACGAGCAGTACTTC	CASRRLANEQYF